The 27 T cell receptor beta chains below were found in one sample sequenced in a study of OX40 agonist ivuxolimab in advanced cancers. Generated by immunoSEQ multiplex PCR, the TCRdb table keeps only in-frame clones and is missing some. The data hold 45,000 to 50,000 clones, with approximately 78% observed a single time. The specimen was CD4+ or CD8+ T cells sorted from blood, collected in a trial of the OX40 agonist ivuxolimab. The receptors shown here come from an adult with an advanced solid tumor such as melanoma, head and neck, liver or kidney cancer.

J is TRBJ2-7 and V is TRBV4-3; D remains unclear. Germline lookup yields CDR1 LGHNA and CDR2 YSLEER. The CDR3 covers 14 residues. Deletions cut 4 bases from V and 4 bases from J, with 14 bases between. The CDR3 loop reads CASSLYHSVYEQYF. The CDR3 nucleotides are TGCGCCAGCAGCCTATATCATTCGGTATACGAGCAGTACTTC.

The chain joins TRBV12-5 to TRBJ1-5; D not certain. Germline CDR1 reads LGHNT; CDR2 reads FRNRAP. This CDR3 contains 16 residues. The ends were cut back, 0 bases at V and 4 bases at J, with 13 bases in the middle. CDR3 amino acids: CASGLVLGQINQPQHF. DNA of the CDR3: TGTGCTAGTGGTTTGGTCCTCGGGCAGATAAATCAGCCCCAGCATTTT.

The CDR3 DNA follows: TGTGCCAGCAGCCCGCCGGGCAATGAGCAGTTCTTC. Residues: CASSPPGNEQFF. This chain connects TRBV11-2 to TRBJ2-1; no clear D gene. Between the trimmed V and J ends, which lost 5 bases and 6 bases, there was a span of 8 bases. Germline values: CDR1 SGHAT, CDR2 FQNNGV. The CDR3 spans 12 residues.

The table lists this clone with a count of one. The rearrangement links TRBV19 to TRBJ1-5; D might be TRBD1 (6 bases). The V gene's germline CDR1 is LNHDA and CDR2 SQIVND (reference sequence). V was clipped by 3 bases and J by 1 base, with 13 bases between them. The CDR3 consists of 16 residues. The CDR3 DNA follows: TGTGCCAGTAGTATGCTCACAGGGATGAGCAATCAGCCCCAGCATTTT. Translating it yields CASSMLTGMSNQPQHF. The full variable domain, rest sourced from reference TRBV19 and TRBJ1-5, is DGGITQSPKYLFRKEGQNVTLSCEQNLNHDAMYWYRQDPGQGLRLIYYSQIVNDFQKGDIAEGYSVSREKKESFPLTVTSAQKNPTAFYLCASSMLTGMSNQPQHFGDGTRLSIL.

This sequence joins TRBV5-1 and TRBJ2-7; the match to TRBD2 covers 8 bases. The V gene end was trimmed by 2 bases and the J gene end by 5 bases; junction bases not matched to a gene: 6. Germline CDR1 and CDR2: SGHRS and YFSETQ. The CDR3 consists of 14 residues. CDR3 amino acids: CASSFSGGPDEQYF. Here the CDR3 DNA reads TGCGCCAGCAGCTTTTCGGGAGGGCCCGACGAGCAGTACTTC.

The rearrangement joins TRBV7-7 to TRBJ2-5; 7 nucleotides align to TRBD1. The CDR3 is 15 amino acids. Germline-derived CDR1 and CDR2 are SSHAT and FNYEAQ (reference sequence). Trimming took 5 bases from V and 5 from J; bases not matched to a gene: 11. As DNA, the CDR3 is TGTGCCAGCAGCCGACAGGGCCATATAGGCGAGACCCAGTACTTC. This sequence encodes CASSRQGHIGETQYF. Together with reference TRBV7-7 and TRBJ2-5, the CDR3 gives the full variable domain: GAGVSQSPRYKVTKRGQDVTLRCDPISSHATLYWYQQALGQGPEFLTYFNYEAQPDKSGLPSDRFSAERPEGSISTLTIQRTEQRDSAMYRCASSRQGHIGETQYFGPGTRLLVL.

CDR3 DNA sequence: TGTGCCAGCAGTTTGACGGCGAACACTGAAGCTTTCTTT. It specifies CASSLTANTEAFF. This chain joins TRBV27 and TRBJ1-1; D uncertain. The V and J ends lost 3 bases and 1 base respectively, with 6 bases between them. Germline CDR1 reads MNHEY; CDR2 reads SMNVEV (reference sequence). The CDR3 is 13 residues long.

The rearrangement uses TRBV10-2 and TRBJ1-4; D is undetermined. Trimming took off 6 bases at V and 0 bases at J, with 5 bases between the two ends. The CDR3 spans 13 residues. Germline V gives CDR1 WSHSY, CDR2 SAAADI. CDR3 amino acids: CASRDPTNEKLFF. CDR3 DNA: TGCGCCAGCAGGGACCCAACTAATGAAAAACTGTTTTTT.

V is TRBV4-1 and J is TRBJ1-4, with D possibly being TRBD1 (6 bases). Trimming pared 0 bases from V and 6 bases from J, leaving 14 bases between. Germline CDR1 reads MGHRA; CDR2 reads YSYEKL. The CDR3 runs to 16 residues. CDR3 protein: CASSQDPWGADEKLFF. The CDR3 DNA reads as TGCGCCAGCAGCCAAGACCCGTGGGGGGCGGATGAAAAACTGTTTTTT.

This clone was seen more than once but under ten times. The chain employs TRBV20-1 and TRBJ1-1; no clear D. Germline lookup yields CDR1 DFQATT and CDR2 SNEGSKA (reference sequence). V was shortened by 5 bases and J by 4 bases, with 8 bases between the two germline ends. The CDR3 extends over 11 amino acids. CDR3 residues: CSAPLSTEAFF. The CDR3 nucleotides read TGCAGTGCTCCCTTAAGCACTGAAGCTTTCTTT.

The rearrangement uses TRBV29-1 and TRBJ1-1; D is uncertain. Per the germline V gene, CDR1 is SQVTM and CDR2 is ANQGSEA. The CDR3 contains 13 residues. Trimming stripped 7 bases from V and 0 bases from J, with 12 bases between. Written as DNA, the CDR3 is TGCAGCGGACGAGGGAGCATGAACACTGAAGCTTTCTTT. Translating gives CSGRGSMNTEAFF.

CDR3: CASSVTLGFSGANVLTF. The CDR3 DNA reads as TGTGCCAGCAGCGTGACCCTGGGGTTCTCTGGGGCCAACGTCCTGACTTTC. The chain links TRBV9 to TRBJ2-6; D unclear. Deletions cut 2 bases from V and 0 bases from J, with 12 bases between. The CDR3 spans 17 residues. CDR1 is SGDLS, CDR2 YYNGEE, per germline.

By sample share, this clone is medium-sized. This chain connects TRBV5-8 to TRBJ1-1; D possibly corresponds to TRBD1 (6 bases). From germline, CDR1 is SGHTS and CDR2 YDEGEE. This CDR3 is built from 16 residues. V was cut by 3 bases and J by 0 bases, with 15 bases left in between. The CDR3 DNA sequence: TGTGCCAGCAGCTCGGGGGGACACCAAATGAACACTGAAGCTTTCTTT. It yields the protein CASSSGGHQMNTEAFF.

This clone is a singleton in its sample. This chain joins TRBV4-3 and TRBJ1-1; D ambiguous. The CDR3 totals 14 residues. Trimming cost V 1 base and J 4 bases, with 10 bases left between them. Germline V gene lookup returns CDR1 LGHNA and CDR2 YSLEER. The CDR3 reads CASSQAGLGTEAFF. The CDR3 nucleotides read TGCGCCAGCAGCCAAGCGGGTTTGGGCACTGAAGCTTTCTTT.

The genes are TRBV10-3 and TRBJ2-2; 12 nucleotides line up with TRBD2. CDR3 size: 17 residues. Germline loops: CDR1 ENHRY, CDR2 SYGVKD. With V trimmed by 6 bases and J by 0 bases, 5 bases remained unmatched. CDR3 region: CAIRSGTSGSNTGELFF. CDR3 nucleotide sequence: TGTGCCATCAGATCCGGGACTAGCGGGTCGAACACCGGGGAGCTGTTTTTT.

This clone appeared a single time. CDR3 DNA: TGTGCCAGCAGCCTCCAGGGTCCCCCCTACGAGCAGTACTTC. It is translated as CASSLQGPPYEQYF. The V and J genes are TRBV6-6 and TRBJ2-7; maybe TRBD1 (5 bases). The germline V gene has CDR1 MNHNY and CDR2 SVGAGI (reference sequence). The CDR3 runs to 14 residues. V was cut by 6 bases and J by 2 bases, with 14 bases left in between.

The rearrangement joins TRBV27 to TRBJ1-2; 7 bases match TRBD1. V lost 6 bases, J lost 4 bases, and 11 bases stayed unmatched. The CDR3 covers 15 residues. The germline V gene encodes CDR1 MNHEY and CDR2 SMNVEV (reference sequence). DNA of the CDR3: TGTGCCAGCAGGGACCCGTACAGGGGCCTCTATGGCTACACCTTC. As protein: CASRDPYRGLYGYTF.

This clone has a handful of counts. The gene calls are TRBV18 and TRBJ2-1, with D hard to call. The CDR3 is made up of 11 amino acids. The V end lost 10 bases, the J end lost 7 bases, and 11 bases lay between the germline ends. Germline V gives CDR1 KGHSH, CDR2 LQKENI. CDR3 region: CATTNKNEQFF. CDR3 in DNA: TGTGCCACCACGAATAAGAATGAGCAGTTCTTC.

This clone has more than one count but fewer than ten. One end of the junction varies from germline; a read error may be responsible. The CDR3 DNA reads as TGCGCCAGCAGCCAGCTTCTTTTCGGCGGGCTAGACTTT. It yields the protein CASSQLLFGGLDF. The V call is TRBV4-1, the J call TRBJ1-1, with D unresolved. The CDR3 spans 13 residues. Germline V gene lookup returns CDR1 MGHRA and CDR2 YSYEKL.

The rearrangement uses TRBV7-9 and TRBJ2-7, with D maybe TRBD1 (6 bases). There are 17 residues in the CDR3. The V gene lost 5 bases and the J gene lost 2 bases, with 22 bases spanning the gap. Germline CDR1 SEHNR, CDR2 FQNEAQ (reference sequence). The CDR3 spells CASSQGGATTGTYEQYF. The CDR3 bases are TGTGCCAGCAGCCAAGGGGGAGCGACTACCGGTACCTACGAGCAGTACTTC.

CDR3 residues: CASSYSPAGGHYGYTF. CDR3 bases: TGTGCCAGCAGTTACTCTCCGGCAGGGGGCCACTATGGCTACACCTTC. This chain links TRBV6-5 with TRBJ1-2, with TRBD1 matching 8 bases. The J segment lost 3 bases and the V segment lost 0 bases, leaving 6 bases of the junction unmatched. Germline V gene lookup returns CDR1 MNHEY and CDR2 SVGAGI. The CDR3 has 16 residues.

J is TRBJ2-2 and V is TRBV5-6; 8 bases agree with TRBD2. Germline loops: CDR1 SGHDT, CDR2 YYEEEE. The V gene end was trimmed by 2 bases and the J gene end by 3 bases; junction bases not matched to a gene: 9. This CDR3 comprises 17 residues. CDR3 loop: CASSLIREGLDTGELFF. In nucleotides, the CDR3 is TGTGCCAGCAGCTTAATCCGGGAGGGCCTGGACACCGGGGAGCTGTTTTTT.

The CDR3 DNA follows: TGTGCCAGCAGCTTAGCTGGACAGTCCCAAGAGACCCAGTACTTC. Translation: CASSLAGQSQETQYF. The chain combines TRBV7-2 with TRBJ2-5, with D perhaps TRBD1 (6 bases). The V and J ends lost 0 bases and 1 base respectively, with 9 bases between them. Germline V gene lookup returns CDR1 SGHTA and CDR2 FQGNSA. The CDR3 length is 15 residues.

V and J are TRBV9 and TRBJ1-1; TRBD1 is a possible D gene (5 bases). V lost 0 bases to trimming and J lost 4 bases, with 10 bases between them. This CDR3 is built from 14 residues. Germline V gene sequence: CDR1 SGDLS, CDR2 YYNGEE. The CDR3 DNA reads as TGTGCCAGCAGCGTAGCTGGGGGAGGCACTGAAGCTTTCTTT. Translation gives CASSVAGGGTEAFF.

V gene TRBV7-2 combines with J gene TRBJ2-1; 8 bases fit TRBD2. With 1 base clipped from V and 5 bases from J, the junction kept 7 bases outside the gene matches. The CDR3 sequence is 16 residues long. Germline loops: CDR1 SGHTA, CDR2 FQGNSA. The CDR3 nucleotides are TGTGCCAGCAGCTTAGTTCCAGCGGGAGTAAACAATGAGCAGTTCTTC. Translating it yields CASSLVPAGVNNEQFF.

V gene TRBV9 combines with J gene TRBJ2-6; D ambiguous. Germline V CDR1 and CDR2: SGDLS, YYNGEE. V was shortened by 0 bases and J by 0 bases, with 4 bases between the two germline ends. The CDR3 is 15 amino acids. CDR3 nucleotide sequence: TGTGCCAGCAGCGTAGTGTTCTCTGGGGCCAACGTCCTGACTTTC. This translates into CASSVVFSGANVLTF.

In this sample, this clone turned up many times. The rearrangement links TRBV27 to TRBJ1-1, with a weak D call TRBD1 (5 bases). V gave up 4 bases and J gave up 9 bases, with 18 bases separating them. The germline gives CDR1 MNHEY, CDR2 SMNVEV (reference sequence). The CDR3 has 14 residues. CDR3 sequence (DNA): TGTGCCAGCAGTTCAGTGGCACGGGGGACGAAAGCTTTCTTT. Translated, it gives CASSSVARGTKAFF.